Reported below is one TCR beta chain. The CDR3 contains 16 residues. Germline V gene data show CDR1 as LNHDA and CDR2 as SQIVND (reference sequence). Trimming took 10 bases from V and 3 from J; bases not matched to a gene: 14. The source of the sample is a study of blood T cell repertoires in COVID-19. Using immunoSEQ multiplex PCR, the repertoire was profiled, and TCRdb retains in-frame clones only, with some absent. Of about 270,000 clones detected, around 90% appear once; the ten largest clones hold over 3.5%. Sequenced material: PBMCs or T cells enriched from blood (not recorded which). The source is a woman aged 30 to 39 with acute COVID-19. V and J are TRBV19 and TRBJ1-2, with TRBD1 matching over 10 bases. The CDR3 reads CATASFSGTGDYGYTF. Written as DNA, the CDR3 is TGTGCCACCGCCTCATTTTCCGGGACAGGGGACTATGGCTACACCTTC.